These 25 T cell receptor beta chains were all obtained from the same sample, sequenced in a study of regulatory T cells in long-lasting Graves disease. iRepertoire HTBI primers and Arm-PCR of CDR3 regions built TCR beta libraries. TCRdb ran MiXCR on the multiplex PCR reads and lists one entry per CDR3 protein. Here the sample spans a few hundred thousand distinct CDR3 sequences, roughly a fifth being singletons. Time point indicated: persistent/refractory GD, antithyroid drugs over 5 years with positive TRAb. PBMC RNA was the source of the TCR library. Sample: peripheral blood mononuclear cells (PBMCs), taken when the disease was refractory, from a patient treated with antithyroid drugs. These receptors all come from a female donor with Graves disease.

Ten or more counts support this clonotype. A junction boundary mismatches the germline segment, possibly from a read error. J is TRBJ2-4 and V is TRBV2; 11 bases are a match to TRBD2. Germline V gene lookup returns CDR1 SNHLY and CDR2 FYNNEI. This CDR3 is built from 17 residues. CDR3 residues: CASSGGVSGRARNIQYF. The CDR3 nucleotides are TGTGCCAGCAGTGGGGGAGTTAGCGGGAGGGCCAGAAACATTCAGTACTTC. The full variable domain, with the rest looked up from reference TRBV2 and TRBJ2-4, is EPEVTQTPSHQVTQMGQEVILRCVPISNHLYFYWYRQILGQKVEFLVSFYNNEISEKSEIFDDQFSVERPDGSNFTLKIRSTKLEDSAMYFCASSGGVSGRARNIQYFGAGTRLSVL.

V and J are TRBV6-5 and TRBJ2-7, with TRBD1 identical over 9 bases. V trimming: 0 bases; J trimming: 1 base; junction bases outside the gene matches: 4. The CDR3 sequence is 16 residues long. Germline CDR1 MNHEY, CDR2 SVGAGI. The CDR3 nucleotides are TGTGCCAGCAGTTACTCGTTCGGGACAGGGTCCTACGAGCAGTACTTC. The encoded protein is CASSYSFGTGSYEQYF.

This clonotype was detected many times. This rearrangement joins TRBV20-1 to TRBJ1-2; 7 bases are shared with TRBD1. The V and J ends lost 3 bases and 8 bases, in that order; junction bases with no gene match: 9. The CDR3 runs to 13 residues. Germline loops: CDR1 DFQATT, CDR2 SNEGSKA (reference sequence). The CDR3 spells CSARDRQGDGYTF. The CDR3 bases are TGCAGTGCTAGGGATAGACAGGGAGACGGCTACACCTTC.

The rearrangement links TRBV7-9 to TRBJ2-1; 12 bases map to TRBD2. CDR1 is SEHNR and CDR2 is FQNEAQ in the germline V gene (reference sequence). Trimming at V came to 2 bases and at J to 3 bases, leaving 2 bases not matched to a gene. The CDR3 has 16 amino acids. CDR3 residues: CASSLPGLAGYNEQFF. The CDR3 nucleotides read TGTGCCAGCAGCTTACCGGGACTAGCGGGCTACAATGAGCAGTTCTTC. The full variable domain, with the rest looked up from reference TRBV7-9 and TRBJ2-1, is DTGVSQNPRHKITKRGQNVTFRCDPISEHNRLYWYRQTLGQGPEFLTYFQNEAQLEKSRLLSDRFSAERPKGSFSTLEIQRTEQGDSAMYLCASSLPGLAGYNEQFFGPGTRLTVL.

The sample holds a few counts of this clonotype. This may stem from a read error, because a much larger clone lies one nucleotide away. The rearrangement links TRBV7-2 to TRBJ2-4; D gene uncertain. V lost 4 bases and J 3 bases, leaving 13 bases between the germline ends. Per the germline V gene, CDR1 is SGHTA and CDR2 is FQGNSA. CDR3 size: 15 residues. CDR3 sequence: CASSSQTGVKNIQYF. The CDR3 bases are TGTGCCAGCAGCTCCCAGACTGGAGTCAAAAACATTCAGTACTTC.

This chain uses TRBV18 with TRBJ2-5, with D unresolved. This CDR3 has 14 amino acids. Germline V gives CDR1 KGHSH, CDR2 LQKENI. V dropped 1 base and J dropped 3 bases, with 9 bases sitting between them. The DNA for the CDR3 is TGTGCCAGCTCACCACTCCGGGCAGAAGAGACCCAGTACTTC. Encoded protein: CASSPLRAEETQYF.

The sample holds many counts of this clonotype. This sequence joins TRBV6-5 and TRBJ1-1; D is unresolved. This CDR3 is 14 amino acids long. Germline CDR1 and CDR2: MNHEY and SVGAGI. Trimming took 2 bases from V and 1 from J, leaving 8 bases between them. The CDR3 DNA follows: TGTGCCAGCAGTTACGGCAGAGGGAACACTGAAGCTTTCTTT. It codes for CASSYGRGNTEAFF.

The rearrangement uses TRBV3-1 and TRBJ2-4; weak D call: TRBD1 (5 bases). V gave up 3 bases and J gave up 5 bases, with 14 bases separating them. Germline CDR1 is LGHDT and CDR2 is YNNKEL (reference sequence). This CDR3 contains 15 residues. The CDR3 DNA reads as TGTGCCAGCAGCCATCGAGACAGATCGGAAAACATTCAGTACTTC. Protein product: CASSHRDRSENIQYF.

The table lists this clonotype with many counts. The chain carries TRBV20-1 and TRBJ1-4; D is perhaps TRBD1 (6 bases). The germline V and J ends were trimmed by 5 bases and 8 bases, with 18 bases remaining between them. The CDR3 is made up of 14 amino acids. From germline, CDR1 is DFQATT and CDR2 SNEGSKA (reference sequence). In nucleotides, the CDR3 is TGCAGTGCTCCTAACAGGGTCGAGGGGGAAAAACTGTTTTTT. Translation gives CSAPNRVEGEKLFF.

This clonotype was seen a single time. A much larger clone lies one base from this, so it may be a read error. The chain combines TRBV27 with TRBJ2-7; no firm D call. CDR1 MNHEY and CDR2 SMNVEV come from the germline V gene (reference sequence). This CDR3 region has 13 residues. Trimming pared 3 bases from V and 12 bases from J, leaving 18 bases between. The CDR3 DNA reads TGTGCCAGCAGTTTCAGCCAGGCTAAGGTGCGGTACTTC. It yields the protein CASSFSQAKVRYF.

To note about this clonotype: A much more abundant neighbour one base away suggests this may be a read error. The CDR3 DNA sequence: TGCAGTGCTAGAGATCTTCGACAGTCGCAAATAGAGACCCAGTACTTC. Amino acids: CSARDLRQSQIETQYF. The V gene is TRBV20-1, the J gene TRBJ2-5, with D possibly TRBD1 on 5 matching bases. The ends were cut back, 0 bases at V and 4 bases at J, with 18 bases in the middle. The CDR3 runs to 16 residues. Germline CDR1 and CDR2: DFQATT and SNEGSKA (reference sequence).

This clonotype was detected ten times or more. V and J are TRBV3-1 and TRBJ2-7; maybe TRBD2 (7 bases). The germline V and J ends were trimmed by 9 bases and 5 bases, with 14 bases remaining between them. CDR3 size: 12 residues. From germline, CDR1 is LGHDT and CDR2 YNNKEL (reference sequence). This CDR3 reads CASAGARNEQYF. The CDR3 coding sequence is TGTGCCAGTGCGGGGGCGAGGAACGAGCAGTACTTC.

The chain uses TRBV20-1 and TRBJ2-1; TRBD2 aligns across 10 bases. The CDR3 loop spans 16 amino acids. After removal of 3 bases from V and 8 bases from J, the junction contained 13 bases not matched to a gene. Germline CDR1 reads DFQATT; CDR2 reads SNEGSKA (reference sequence). For the CDR3, the DNA is TGCAGTGCTAGTACCCTCCAGCGGGAGGGCGTCTATGAGCAGTTCTTC. This encodes CSASTLQREGVYEQFF.

In this sample, this clonotype turned up a few times. The gene calls are TRBV5-4 and TRBJ2-5, with D unresolved. Germline assignment: CDR1 SGHNT and CDR2 YYREEE (reference sequence). The CDR3 runs to 13 residues. The germline V and J ends were trimmed by 0 bases and 4 bases, with 7 bases remaining between them. This chain's CDR3 is CASSLDGLETQYF. The CDR3 coding sequence is TGTGCCAGCAGCTTGGACGGCTTAGAGACCCAGTACTTC.

This clonotype was observed at least ten times. The CDR3 nucleotides read TGTGCCAGCAGCTTAGGCAGCCCGAGAGCGTTTGGGGGCCAAGAGACCCAGTACTTC. As protein: CASSLGSPRAFGGQETQYF. This chain uses TRBV7-2 with TRBJ2-5, with D perhaps given as TRBD1 or TRBD2 (5 bases each). This CDR3 is 19 amino acids long. CDR1 and CDR2 from the germline V gene are SGHTA and FQGNSA. Trimming removed 1 base from V and 1 base from J, with 22 bases in between. Filled out from reference TRBV7-2 and TRBJ2-5, the complete variable domain reads GAGVSQSPSNKVTEKGKDVELRCDPISGHTALYWYRQSLGQGLEFLIYFQGNSAPDKSGLPSDRFSAERTGGSVSTLTIQRTQQEDSAVYLCASSLGSPRAFGGQETQYFGPGTRLLVL.

This clonotype has a count of ten or more. J is TRBJ1-2 and V is TRBV11-2; 9 bases line up with TRBD1. This CDR3 spans 15 amino acids. The J segment lost 5 bases and the V segment lost 5 bases, leaving 9 bases of the junction unmatched. Germline V gene lookup returns CDR1 SGHAT and CDR2 FQNNGV. The DNA of the CDR3 is TGTGCCAGCAGCCGTATCGGACAGGGGAAATATGGCTACACCTTC. This translates into CASSRIGQGKYGYTF.

There are a few counts of this clonotype. This chain uses TRBV30 with TRBJ2-5; the D is unclear. The CDR3 runs to 12 residues. In germline, CDR1 is GTSNPN, CDR2 SVGIG (reference sequence). Trimming took off 0 bases at V and 3 bases at J, with 5 bases between the two ends. As DNA, the CDR3 is TGTGCCTGGAGTGTGTTCAAAGAGACCCAGTACTTC. Translating it yields CAWSVFKETQYF.

The rearrangement uses TRBV6-5 and TRBJ2-5, with TRBD1 identical over 7 bases. From germline, CDR1 is MNHEY and CDR2 SVGAGI. The V and J ends lost 5 bases and 5 bases, in that order; junction bases with no gene match: 8. This CDR3 region has 14 residues. CDR3 coding DNA: TGTGCCAGCAGTGTAACAGGGGCTAGGGAGACCCAGTACTTC. Protein sequence: CASSVTGARETQYF.

This clonotype was counted ten times or more. The chain couples TRBV20-1 to TRBJ2-5, with TRBD1 identical over 7 bases. CDR3 length: 14 residues. The V segment lost 5 bases and the J segment 4 bases; nucleotides outside the gene matches: 10. Germline V lookup: CDR1 DFQATT, CDR2 SNEGSKA (reference sequence). Written as DNA, the CDR3 is TGCAGTGCTTTGACAGGGCAGTTTGGAGAGACCCAGTACTTC. It codes for CSALTGQFGETQYF.

The V and J genes are TRBV7-2 and TRBJ1-2; D uncertain. The length of the CDR3 is 13 residues. Trimming shortened V by 5 bases and J by 8 bases, and 15 bases separated the two germline ends. Germline CDR1 is SGHTA and CDR2 is FQGNSA. CDR3 sequence (DNA): TGTGCCAGCAGCCCTACGGACCTTTTGGGCTACACCTTC. Protein sequence: CASSPTDLLGYTF.

This chain connects TRBV10-3 to TRBJ2-2, with D perhaps TRBD2 (6 bases). Trimming removed 10 bases at V and 2 bases at J, with 17 bases between. This CDR3 is built from 15 residues. Germline V gene data show CDR1 as ENHRY and CDR2 as SYGVKD. The CDR3 here is CATNLGGGNTGELFF. The CDR3 DNA reads TGTGCCACCAATTTGGGGGGAGGAAACACCGGGGAGCTGTTTTTT.

This sequence joins TRBV5-1 and TRBJ2-7, with D perhaps matching TRBD1 or TRBD2 (5 bases each). Germline V gene sequence: CDR1 SGHRS, CDR2 YFSETQ. The CDR3 is 13 residues long. The ends were cut back, 5 bases at V and 3 bases at J, with 12 bases in the middle. Written as DNA, the CDR3 is TGCGCCAGCAGTCCGGGACCCCTCTACGAGCAGTACTTC. Translating gives CASSPGPLYEQYF.

This clonotype was seen repeatedly, ten times or more. The rearrangement links TRBV12-3 or TRBV12-4 to TRBJ1-5; D ambiguous. The CDR3 runs 13 residues. V was clipped by 3 bases and J by 4 bases, with 7 bases between them. CDR3 amino acids: CASSFLENQPQHF. The CDR3 coding sequence is TGTGCCAGCAGTTTTCTGGAGAATCAGCCCCAGCATTTT.

This clonotype was counted a few times. V usage is TRBV18 and J usage is TRBJ2-5; D might be TRBD1 or TRBD2, each matching 5 bases. V lost 3 bases to trimming and J lost 4 bases, with 12 bases between them. The CDR3 is made up of 14 amino acids. Germline CDR1 and CDR2: KGHSH and LQKENI. CDR3 bases: TGTGCCAGCTCACCTCGGGACGACCGAGAGACCCAGTACTTC. Its translation: CASSPRDDRETQYF. Variable domain in full (rest from reference TRBV18 and TRBJ2-5): NAGVMQNPRHLVRRRGQEARLRCSPMKGHSHVYWYRQLPEEGLKFMVYLQKENIIDESGMPKERFSAEFPKEGPSILRIQQVVRGDSAAYFCASSPRDDRETQYFGPGTRLLVL.

The chain carries TRBV19 and TRBJ1-1, with D perhaps TRBD1 (6 bases). Trimming pared 11 bases from V and 3 bases from J, leaving 13 bases between. CDR3 length: 12 amino acids. Germline lookup yields CDR1 LNHDA and CDR2 SQIVND (reference sequence). CDR3 nucleotides: TGTGCCCTAAGAGGGGGTGACACTGAAGCTTTCTTT. It codes for CALRGGDTEAFF.